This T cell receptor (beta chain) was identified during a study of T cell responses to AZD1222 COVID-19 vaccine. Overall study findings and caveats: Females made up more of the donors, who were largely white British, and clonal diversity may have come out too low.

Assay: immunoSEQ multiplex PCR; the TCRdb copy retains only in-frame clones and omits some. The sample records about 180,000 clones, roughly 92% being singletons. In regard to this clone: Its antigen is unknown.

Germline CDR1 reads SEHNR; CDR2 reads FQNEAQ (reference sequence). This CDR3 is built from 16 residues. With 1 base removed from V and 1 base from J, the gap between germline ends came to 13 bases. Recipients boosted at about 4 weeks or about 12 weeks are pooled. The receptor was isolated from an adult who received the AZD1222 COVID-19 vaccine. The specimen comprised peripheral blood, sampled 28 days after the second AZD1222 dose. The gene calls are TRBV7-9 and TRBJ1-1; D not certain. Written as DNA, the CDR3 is TGTGCCAGCAGCTTAGGAAGCCCCAGTTCGAACACTGAAGCTTTCTTT. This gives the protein CASSLGSPSSNTEAFF. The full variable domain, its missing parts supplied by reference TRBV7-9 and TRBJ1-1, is DTGVSQNPRHKITKRGQNVTFRCDPISEHNRLYWYRQTLGQGPEFLTYFQNEAQLEKSRLLSDRFSAERPKGSFSTLEIQRTEQGDSAMYLCASSLGSPSSNTEAFFGQGTRLTVV.